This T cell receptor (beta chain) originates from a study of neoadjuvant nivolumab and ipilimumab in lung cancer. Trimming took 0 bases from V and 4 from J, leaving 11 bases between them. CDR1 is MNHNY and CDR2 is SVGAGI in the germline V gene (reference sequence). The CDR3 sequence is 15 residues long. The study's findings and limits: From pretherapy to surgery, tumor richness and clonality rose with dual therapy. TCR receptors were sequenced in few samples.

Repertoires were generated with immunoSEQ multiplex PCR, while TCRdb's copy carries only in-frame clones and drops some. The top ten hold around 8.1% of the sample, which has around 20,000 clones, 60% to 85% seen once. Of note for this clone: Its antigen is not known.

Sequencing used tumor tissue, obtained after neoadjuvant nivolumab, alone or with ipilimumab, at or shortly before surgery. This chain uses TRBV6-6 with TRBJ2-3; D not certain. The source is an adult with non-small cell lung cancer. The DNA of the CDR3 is TGTGCCAGCAGTTACTCGCAGATCCCCGCAGATACGCAGTATTTT. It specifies CASSYSQIPADTQYF.